This record concerns one T cell receptor beta chain sequence. Its binding antigen is unknown. No base-level quality is on record; no much larger clone is a single base apart. This specimen belongs to a study of blood T cell repertoires in COVID-19 (dated by TCRdb to 2020 to 2021). Describing the broader study: Samples covering the acute and convalescent phases of COVID-19 were provided by collaborators in the United States, Italy and Spain. The prospective study material was composed of cDNA or gDNA derived from T cells, B-cell-depleted T cells, or PBMCs. Subjects who had been exposed to COVID-19, were actively infected with it, or had recovered from it provided the deeply sampled blood TCRbeta repertoires that made up the dataset. A freely available public database, intended as a resource for researchers studying the immune response to SARS-CoV-2, is where the repertoires were released. The samples were drawn from two sources: the first 160 participants of the ongoing ImmuneRACE study, and approximately 1,300 subjects contributed by 6 global collaborators. The sample metadata nearly always contained a de-identified subject ID, COVID-19 status, age in years and sex. Where HLA class I and class II types were available, the types were taken from metadata supplied by the sample provider, not from assay-based typing. Points the paper makes about the study in general: How much clinical and demographic metadata was included differed by source and by participant, and the metadata was provided uncurated.

TCRbeta CDR3 regions were amplified from genomic DNA by means of the immunoSEQ Assay, a bias-controlled multiplex PCR. Regarding the original processing steps: Nucleated cell counts per sample were estimated from amplification of reference gene primers within the assay. To quantify the absolute abundance of each unique TCRbeta CDR3 rearrangement, sequence reads were collapsed and filtered. Productive Simpson clonality was computed per sample as the square root of Simpson's diversity index over productive rearrangements. TCRdb's version of the immuneACCESS table is confined to in-frame rearrangements and falls short of the full clone set. An unresolved V gene accounts for under half of the shortfall where checked; the remainder is of unknown origin. V and J calls and clone size are given by that table; D and trimming were obtained from the DNA. The sample has about 310,000 clones on record, 89% of them singletons. Around 9% of the sample lies in the top ten.

In the prospective study, participants were roughly 18 to 89 years old, resided in about 25 geographic areas of the United States, and were enrolled through a virtual design. Cohort assignment in the prospective study relied on participant-reported clinical history from a screening survey and a study questionnaire. ImmuneRACE Cohort 3 recovered participants were defined by two consecutive negative NP/OP PCR tests, healthcare professional clearance, or symptom resolution. Each participant in the prospective study had whole blood, serum and a nasopharyngeal or oropharyngeal swab collected by mobile phlebotomists. Prospective study participants could optionally give additional blood draws and questionnaires over an approximately 2-month period. Blood samples from the prospective study were shipped frozen or at room temperature prior to DNA extraction. From the cysteine through the phenylalanine, the CDR3 covers 16 amino acids. Left in the record is the CDR3 DNA by itself, 48 bases read in frame from the first base. For CDR1 and CDR2, the germline V gene lists SGHDT and YYEEEE. Relative to germline, V is missing 5 bases and J is missing 2 bases, with 12 bases of the junction outside any gene match.

Recombination joined TRBV5-6 with TRBJ2-7, and 8 junction bases match TRBD2. The sequenced sample was PBMCs or T cells enriched from blood (not recorded which). This receptor was obtained from a woman aged 25 to 45 who had recovered from COVID-19. The nucleotides are TGTGCCAGCAGATTCGGACTAGCTGGGGCTGCCTACGAGCAGTACTTC. This is translated as CASRFGLAGAAYEQYF.